This T cell receptor (beta chain) emerged from a study of T cell responses to AZD1222 COVID-19 vaccine. Measured with immunoSEQ multiplex PCR; TCRdb has only the in-frame clones, and not every one. Of about 120,000 clones detected, about nine tenths appear once; the ten largest clones hold more than 13%. Study conclusions and caveats: Just six AZD1222 recipients were seropositive at baseline.

This CDR3 has 13 residues. V was clipped by 1 base and J by 9 bases, with 9 bases between them. Germline values: CDR1 PRHDT, CDR2 FYEKMQ (reference sequence). A word on this clone: Its specificity is not known.

This receptor was identified in an adult in good health. The rearrangement links TRBV13 to TRBJ2-2; D is possibly TRBD1 (5 bases). Specimen: peripheral blood, collected on day 0 of AZD1222 vaccination. CDR3 nucleotides: TGTGCCAGCAGCTTAGAGGGGTCCCGGGAGCTGTTTTTT. Translation gives CASSLEGSRELFF.